One and the same sample provided the 23 T cell receptor beta chains below, sequenced in a study of blood T cells in healthy people across ages. A sample-barcoded 5' primer and a J-beta primer mix were used in a second PCR of about 6 to 12 cycles. A single record per CDR3 protein comes from TCRdb applying MiXCR to the 5' RACE reads. In the table there are about 730,000 distinct CDR3 sequences, roughly 44% of which are singletons. The sample consisted of blood. These TCRs come from a woman between 55 and 75 years old in good health.

CDR3 in DNA: TGCGCCAGCAGCCAAGACGATCCGGGAATGAGGGGCTACACCTTC. Its translation is CASSQDDPGMRGYTF. The V call is TRBV4-1, the J call TRBJ1-2; D is undetermined. V lost 0 bases to trimming and J lost 8 bases, with 16 bases between them. CDR3 size: 15 residues. CDR1 and CDR2 (germline): MGHRA, YSYEKL.

The chain joins TRBV7-2 to TRBJ1-3; D is undetermined. The CDR3 is 16 amino acids. Trimming took 0 bases from V and 4 from J, leaving 13 bases between them. Germline assignment: CDR1 SGHTA and CDR2 FQGNSA. CDR3 amino acids: CASSLARRSQGNTIYF. The DNA of the CDR3 is TGTGCCAGCAGCTTAGCGCGGCGCAGCCAAGGAAACACCATATATTTT.

A remark on this clonotype: It may be a read error: a sequence one base away is much more abundant. V is TRBV6-1 and J is TRBJ2-3, with TRBD2 matching 11 bases. Germline loops: CDR1 MNHNS, CDR2 SASEGT. The CDR3 spans 16 residues. V was clipped by 7 bases and J by 7 bases; unmatched bases: 13. The CDR3 DNA reads as TGTGCCAGCAACCCCACGGGTAGCGGGGGGGCCTATACGCAGTATTTT. Its protein is CASNPTGSGGAYTQYF.

Worth noting for this clonotype: This may come from a read error, since a much larger clone is one base off. The chain employs TRBV3-1 and TRBJ2-3; weak D call: TRBD1 (7 bases). The CDR3 length is 13 residues. CDR1 and CDR2 (germline): LGHDT, YNNKEL (reference sequence). The CDR3 DNA sequence: TGTGTCAGCAGGGGGACTAGCACAGATACGCAGTATTTT. Protein product: CVSRGTSTDTQYF.

A few counts support this clonotype. This sequence joins TRBV9 and TRBJ2-5, with TRBD1 matching over 11 bases. V shed 4 bases and J 4 bases; nucleotides not matched to a gene: 9. The CDR3 length is 16 residues. The germline gives CDR1 SGDLS, CDR2 YYNGEE. DNA of the CDR3: TGTGCCAGCAGCTCCGCGGGACAGGGGGTGAGAGAGACCCAGTACTTC. Amino acids: CASSSAGQGVRETQYF.

In this sample, this clonotype turned up a few times. The rearrangement joins TRBV3-1 to TRBJ2-5, with TRBD1 identical over 8 bases. V was pared by 6 bases and J by 2 bases, with 8 bases of the junction left unmatched. From germline, CDR1 is LGHDT and CDR2 YNNKEL (reference sequence). The CDR3 sequence is 15 residues long. The CDR3 sequence: CASSRTGRIQETQYF. CDR3 DNA sequence: TGTGCCAGCAGTCGGACAGGGCGGATTCAAGAGACCCAGTACTTC.

This clonotype was seen more than once but under ten times. The chain is built from TRBV9 and TRBJ2-3; D remains ambiguous. V lost 0 bases, J lost 0 bases, and 11 bases lay in between. Germline values: CDR1 SGDLS, CDR2 YYNGEE. The CDR3 sequence is 16 residues long. For the CDR3, the DNA is TGTGCCAGCAGCGTAGGTGTCAGCCCTAGCACAGATACGCAGTATTTT. As protein: CASSVGVSPSTDTQYF.

The rearrangement uses TRBV27 and TRBJ1-5, with 8 positions matching TRBD1. The germline gives CDR1 MNHEY, CDR2 SMNVEV (reference sequence). CDR3 length: 14 amino acids. Trimming at V came to 2 bases and at J to 7 bases, leaving 4 bases not matched to a gene. The DNA of the CDR3 is TGTGCCAGCAGTTTAGTCCCAGGGGGCCAGCCCCAGCATTTT. This translates into CASSLVPGGQPQHF.

V is TRBV29-1 and J is TRBJ2-1; no firm D call. The CDR3 has 15 residues. V was shortened by 8 bases and J by 1 base, with 18 bases between the two germline ends. Looked up from germline, CDR1 is SQVTM and CDR2 is ANQGSEA. CDR3 residues: CSTWAQRKSYNEQFF. The DNA of the CDR3 is TGCAGCACTTGGGCCCAGCGCAAATCCTACAATGAGCAGTTCTTC.

This rearrangement joins TRBV28 to TRBJ2-1; 8 bases are shared with TRBD2. This CDR3 has 14 amino acids. From germline, CDR1 is MDHEN and CDR2 SYDVKM. The CDR3 coding sequence is TGTGGGGCCAGCGGGGGAGGCTCCTACAATGAGCAGTTCTTC. Translating gives CGASGGGSYNEQFF. Full variable domain (missing parts from reference TRBV28 and TRBJ2-1): DVKVTQSSRYLVKRTGEKVFLECVQDMDHENMFWYRQDPGLGLRLIYFSYDVKMKEKGDIPEGYSVSREKKERFSLILESASTNQTSMYLCGASGGGSYNEQFFGPGTRLTVL.

This rearrangement joins TRBV29-1 to TRBJ2-7; no firm D call. Per the germline V gene, CDR1 is SQVTM and CDR2 is ANQGSEA. The V end was cut by 2 bases, the J end by 7 bases, with 18 bases between. This CDR3 is 14 amino acids long. The CDR3 spells CSVEPTQTYSEQYF. In nucleotides, the CDR3 is TGCAGCGTTGAACCGACACAAACCTACAGTGAGCAGTACTTC.

The V and J genes are TRBV7-2 and TRBJ2-1, with D perhaps matching TRBD1 (6 bases). V lost 5 bases, J lost 3 bases, and 14 bases lay in between. The germline gives CDR1 SGHTA, CDR2 FQGNSA. The CDR3 contains 15 residues. The CDR3: CASSIQGTNYNEQFF. The CDR3 bases are TGTGCCAGCAGCATCCAGGGGACAAACTACAATGAGCAGTTCTTC.

CDR3 sequence: CASSRHRGTQETQYF. CDR3 nucleotides: TGTGCCAGCAGTCGGCACAGGGGCACCCAAGAGACCCAGTACTTC. The rearrangement joins TRBV6-6 to TRBJ2-5; 7 bases map to TRBD1. Per the germline V gene, CDR1 is MNHNY and CDR2 is SVGAGI (reference sequence). The CDR3 has 15 amino acids. The ends lost 5 bases at V and 1 base at J; junction bases unmatched: 7.

The CDR3 sequence is CASSQEIGPGYGELFF. Written as DNA, the CDR3 is TGCGCCAGCAGCCAAGAAATTGGGCCCGGTTACGGGGAGCTGTTTTTT. The chain uses TRBV4-1 and TRBJ2-2; D gene uncertain. Trimming cost V 0 bases and J 7 bases, with 15 bases left between them. CDR3 size: 16 residues. CDR1 is MGHRA and CDR2 is YSYEKL in the germline V gene.

The rearrangement uses TRBV7-9 and TRBJ2-1; the D is unclear. Trimming removed 7 bases from V and 10 bases from J, with 11 bases in between. This CDR3 comprises 11 residues. Germline values: CDR1 SEHNR, CDR2 FQNEAQ (reference sequence). Here the CDR3 DNA reads TGTGCCAGCACCTCGGTGGAGGAGCAGTTCTTC. Amino acid sequence: CASTSVEEQFF.

The chain carries TRBV20-1 and TRBJ2-7; tentatively, D is TRBD2 (6 bases). The J call could be wrong; TRBJ2-5 is a better fit for the DNA end. This CDR3 has 17 residues. Germline V gives CDR1 DFQATT, CDR2 SNEGSKA (reference sequence). This CDR3 is CSARGLPPLAAQETQYF. The CDR3, as DNA: TGCAGTGCTAGAGGACTCCCCCCACTAGCAGCTCAGGAGACCCAGTACTTC.

The V call is TRBV6-5, the J call TRBJ1-5; D possibly corresponds to TRBD1 (6 bases). This CDR3 contains 14 residues. With 4 bases removed from V and 3 bases from J, the gap between germline ends came to 10 bases. Per germline, CDR1 MNHEY and CDR2 SVGAGI. Here the CDR3 DNA reads TGTGCCAGCAGTTCTGGACAGCTCAATCAGCCCCAGCATTTT. Translated, it gives CASSSGQLNQPQHF.

This chain uses TRBV3-1 with TRBJ2-7; perhaps TRBD2 as D (6 bases). With 8 bases removed from V and 0 bases from J, the gap between germline ends came to 29 bases. CDR3 length equals 19 residues. Germline-derived CDR1 and CDR2 are LGHDT and YNNKEL (reference sequence). This chain's CDR3 is CASRTIRELVNRSSYEQYF. CDR3 in DNA: TGTGCCAGCCGTACTATCCGGGAGTTGGTAAATAGGAGCTCCTACGAGCAGTACTTC.

This clonotype was observed a handful of times. V is TRBV4-3 and J is TRBJ2-7; unclear D gene. The CDR3 loop spans 13 amino acids. Per the germline V gene, CDR1 is LGHNA and CDR2 is YSLEER. Trimming took off 0 bases at V and 6 bases at J, with 9 bases between the two ends. The CDR3 DNA sequence: TGCGCCAGCAGCCAAGATCACCTGGGCGAGCAGTACTTC. This codes for CASSQDHLGEQYF.

This clonotype was detected a few times. V usage is TRBV27 and J usage is TRBJ1-2; possibly TRBD1 for D (5 bases). V was cut by 4 bases and J by 7 bases, with 10 bases left in between. This CDR3 is built from 12 residues. Per germline, CDR1 MNHEY and CDR2 SMNVEV (reference sequence). CDR3: CASSSPGFGYTF. The CDR3 DNA follows: TGTGCCAGCAGTTCGCCAGGGTTTGGCTACACCTTC.

The chain uses TRBV20-1 and TRBJ2-1; D not resolved. Germline V gene lookup returns CDR1 DFQATT and CDR2 SNEGSKA (reference sequence). CDR3 size: 11 residues. The V gene lost 6 bases and the J gene lost 7 bases, with 10 bases spanning the gap. For the CDR3, the DNA is TGCAGTGCGCCACAGTTAAATGAGCAGTTCTTC. Protein: CSAPQLNEQFF.

This clonotype occurred a few times. The genes are TRBV5-6 and TRBJ1-1; no clear D. Germline V gene lookup returns CDR1 SGHDT and CDR2 YYEEEE. The V gene lost 4 bases and the J gene lost 10 bases, with 17 bases spanning the gap. The CDR3 loop spans 13 amino acids. CDR3 amino acids: CASSGRAVERAFF. The CDR3 DNA is TGTGCCAGCAGCGGCCGGGCCGTAGAAAGAGCTTTCTTT.

This chain links TRBV6-5 with TRBJ2-7; TRBD1 aligns across 7 bases. CDR1 and CDR2 from the germline V gene are MNHEY and SVGAGI. V dropped 5 bases and J dropped 7; count of bases not matched to a gene: 11. The CDR3 is made up of 14 amino acids. The CDR3 loop is CASSPLGQSGEQYF. CDR3 sequence (DNA): TGTGCCAGCAGTCCGCTGGGACAGTCTGGGGAGCAGTACTTC.